The 20 T cell receptor beta chains in this list originate from one sample, sequenced in a study of blood T cell repertoires in COVID-19. Sequencing was performed with immunoSEQ multiplex PCR; in TCRdb, only in-frame clones are kept and a portion is missing. The top ten clones hold about 9.6% of a sample with approximately 230,000 clones, just under 85% of them seen once. The sequenced material came from peripheral blood. These receptors all come from an elderly man with acute or convalescent COVID-19.

The chain is built from TRBV20-1 and TRBJ2-7, with 7 positions matching TRBD2. This CDR3 comprises 11 residues. Unmatched junction bases numbered 11, after V lost 5 bases and J lost 13 bases. The germline CDR1 and CDR2 sequences are DFQATT and SNEGSKA (reference sequence). The CDR3 here is CSAPIGLAAYF. The CDR3 DNA reads as TGCAGTGCTCCGATTGGGCTAGCGGCCTACTTC.

This chain connects TRBV5-1 to TRBJ1-3; 7 bases align to TRBD1. The germline V gene has CDR1 SGHRS and CDR2 YFSETQ. CDR3 length equals 17 residues. The trim removed 3 bases at V and 4 bases at J, leaving 13 bases unmatched. In DNA form, the CDR3 reads TGCGCCAGCAGCTCGAACCCCGGACAGGTCTCAGGAAACACCATATATTTT. Protein: CASSSNPGQVSGNTIYF.

The DNA for the CDR3 is TGTGCCAGCACCCGAGGAATCAATGAAAAACTGTTTTTT. This codes for CASTRGINEKLFF. The J gene is TRBJ1-4, the V gene TRBV18; no clear D gene. CDR1 is KGHSH and CDR2 is LQKENI in the germline V gene. Trimming pared 8 bases from V and 5 bases from J, leaving 12 bases between. The CDR3 sequence is 13 residues long.

V is TRBV7-8 and J is TRBJ2-7, with 7 nucleotides matching TRBD1. CDR3 length: 15 residues. The germline V gene has CDR1 SGHVS and CDR2 FQNEAQ. Trimming removed 0 bases from V and 2 bases from J; junction bases left unmatched: 4. This CDR3 is CASSLAGTATYEQYF. The CDR3 nucleotides read TGTGCCAGCAGCTTAGCCGGGACAGCTACCTACGAGCAGTACTTC.

The chain combines TRBV6-5 with TRBJ2-2; D may be TRBD2 (6 bases). This CDR3 is built from 15 residues. Trimming cost V 6 bases and J 1 base, with 12 bases left between them. Germline loops: CDR1 MNHEY, CDR2 SVGAGI. CDR3 loop: CASSSGTLNTGELFF. Here the CDR3 DNA reads TGTGCCAGCAGCTCCGGGACTCTGAACACCGGGGAGCTGTTTTTT.

V usage is TRBV3-1 (or the pseudogene TRBV3-2) and J usage is TRBJ1-4; 9 bases are a match to TRBD1. After removal of 3 bases from V and 8 bases from J, the junction contained 7 bases not matched to a gene. The CDR3 spans 15 residues. Germline V gene sequence: CDR1 LGHDT, CDR2 YNNKEL (reference sequence). CDR3 DNA sequence: TGTGCCAGCAGCCAGGATGGGACAGGGAGAGAAAAACTGTTTTTT. Its protein product is CASSQDGTGREKLFF.

This chain joins TRBV5-1 and TRBJ2-7, with 9 bases matching TRBD1. The junction had 7 bases not matched to a gene; V was cut back by 3 bases and J by 3 bases. The V gene's germline CDR1 is SGHRS and CDR2 YFSETQ. This CDR3 is 15 amino acids long. DNA for the CDR3: TGCGCCAGCAGCTCCGAGACAGGGGGGAACTACGAGCAGTACTTC. It specifies CASSSETGGNYEQYF.

The rearrangement uses TRBV18 and TRBJ1-5, with 7 bases matching TRBD1. The CDR3 consists of 18 residues. J was trimmed by 2 bases and V by 3 bases; bases with no gene match: 13. Germline V CDR1 and CDR2: KGHSH, LQKENI. For the CDR3, the DNA is TGTGCCAGCTCACCTCGACAGGGTAATTGGGAAGGCAATCAGCCCCAGCATTTT. Amino acids: CASSPRQGNWEGNQPQHF.

The chain recombines TRBV5-1 with TRBJ2-1; 8 bases match TRBD2. The CDR3 consists of 17 residues. The J segment lost 7 bases and the V segment lost 4 bases, leaving 16 bases of the junction unmatched. In germline, CDR1 is SGHRS, CDR2 YFSETQ. The CDR3 nucleotides are TGCGCCAGCAGCCCACCCCGGGGGGGAGGGCCTGGGAATGAGCAGTTCTTC. It specifies CASSPPRGGGPGNEQFF.

This clone occurred a few times. The chain links TRBV21-1 to TRBJ1-4. TRBV21-1 is annotated as a pseudogene. The length of the CDR3 is 17 residues. The CDR3 protein is CASSKEPLGGPDEKLFF. In DNA form, the CDR3 reads TGTGCCAGCAGCAAAGAACCGCTCGGGGGGCCGGATGAAAAACTGTTTTTT.

CDR3 nucleotide sequence: TGTGCCAGCTCACCACCGATGCGGTACTACGAGCAGTACTTC. This sequence encodes CASSPPMRYYEQYF. V and J are TRBV18 and TRBJ2-7; no reliable D call. The V and J ends lost 0 bases and 3 bases respectively, with 9 bases between them. CDR1 is KGHSH and CDR2 is LQKENI in the germline V gene. The CDR3 totals 14 residues.

The chain combines TRBV3-1 (or the pseudogene TRBV3-2) with TRBJ2-1, with TRBD2 matching over 8 bases. The CDR3 extends over 15 amino acids. Germline CDR1 LGHDT, CDR2 YNNKEL (reference sequence). Trimming cost V 4 bases and J 5 bases; bases outside gene matches: 7. The CDR3 region has the DNA TGTGCCAGCAGCCGAAGTAGCGGGGTAAACAATGAGCAGTTCTTC. This encodes CASSRSSGVNNEQFF.

The chain joins TRBV5-1 to TRBJ2-1; TRBD2 matches at 10 bases. There are 21 residues in the CDR3. Germline lookup yields CDR1 SGHRS and CDR2 YFSETQ. V was pared by 0 bases and J by 0 bases, with 15 bases of the junction left unmatched. The CDR3 is CASSLVPGLASSQSSYNEQFF. The CDR3 DNA reads TGCGCCAGCAGCTTGGTGCCGGGACTAGCGTCTTCCCAGAGCTCCTACAATGAGCAGTTCTTC.

The chain couples TRBV5-1 to TRBJ2-3, with 11 nucleotides matching TRBD2. The CDR3 is 16 residues long. J gave up 1 base and V 5 bases, and 6 bases lay outside the gene matches. Germline values: CDR1 SGHRS, CDR2 YFSETQ. This CDR3 reads CASRIAGGPGTDTQYF. For the CDR3, the DNA is TGCGCCAGCAGGATAGCGGGGGGGCCAGGCACAGATACGCAGTATTTT.

As for this clone: This specimen includes other DNA sequences encoding the same CDR3. This rearrangement joins TRBV19 to TRBJ2-7; 13 bases map to TRBD2. Germline V gene data show CDR1 as LNHDA and CDR2 as SQIVND (reference sequence). Losses at the gene ends were 5 bases for V and 6 bases for J; bases not matched to a gene: 25. CDR3 length: 21 amino acids. The DNA for the CDR3 is TGTGCCAGTAGTCTCCGTAGGATCGGGGGGGGGCCCGGGACTAGCGGGATCGAGCAGTACTTC. This encodes CASSLRRIGGGPGTSGIEQYF.

V gene TRBV5-1 combines with J gene TRBJ2-2, with no clear D. Deletions cut 1 base from V and 1 base from J, with 8 bases between. There are 15 residues in the CDR3. Germline V gives CDR1 SGHRS, CDR2 YFSETQ. The CDR3 DNA follows: TGCGCCAGCAGCTTGATAGTCGAGAACACCGGGGAGCTGTTTTTT. Translation: CASSLIVENTGELFF.

This chain uses TRBV6-5 with TRBJ1-2, with TRBD1 matching over 10 bases. V lost 8 bases and J lost 5; bases outside the gene matches: 11. CDR3 size: 15 residues. Germline lookup yields CDR1 MNHEY and CDR2 SVGAGI. The CDR3 reads CASVRDRGRGYGYTF. For the CDR3, the DNA is TGTGCCAGCGTCCGGGACAGGGGTCGAGGGTATGGCTACACCTTC.

This clone is labeled as large. This sequence joins TRBV5-6 and TRBJ1-6, with a tentative D call TRBD1 (6 bases). The CDR3 runs 16 residues. CDR1 and CDR2 (germline): SGHDT, YYEEEE. The germline V and J ends were trimmed by 5 bases and 4 bases, with 16 bases remaining between them. The CDR3 bases are TGTGCCAGCAGGGACCGCAGGGGCGTTTATAATTCACCCCTCCACTTT. Translated, it gives CASRDRRGVYNSPLHF.

J is TRBJ2-5 and V is TRBV24-1, with D possibly being TRBD2 (7 bases). With 5 bases removed from V and 4 bases from J, the gap between germline ends came to 16 bases. CDR3 length equals 15 residues. The germline V gene has CDR1 KGHDR and CDR2 SFDVKD. The CDR3 DNA reads TGTGCCACCAGTGTTGGGGGGGCGAATGGAGAGACCCAGTACTTC. It translates to CATSVGGANGETQYF.

CDR3 region: CASSPGGTGANVLTF. In DNA form, the CDR3 reads TGTGCCAGTAGTCCCGGGGGTACTGGGGCCAACGTCCTGACTTTC. The chain combines TRBV19 with TRBJ2-6; a possible D gene is TRBD2 (6 bases). The CDR3 runs to 15 residues. In germline, CDR1 is LNHDA, CDR2 SQIVND (reference sequence). The ends were cut back, 5 bases at V and 2 bases at J, with 10 bases in the middle. Variable domain in full (rest from reference TRBV19 and TRBJ2-6): DGGITQSPKYLFRKEGQNVTLSCEQNLNHDAMYWYRQDPGQGLRLIYYSQIVNDFQKGDIAEGYSVSREKKESFPLTVTSAQKNPTAFYLCASSPGGTGANVLTFGAGSRLTVL.